This TCR beta chain was identified during a study of human T cells and chemical hapten exposure. Study at large: Each patient's scalp received weekly diphenylcyclopropenone throughout the approximately 24-week study.

The CDR3 is 15 amino acids. Germline CDR1 is SGHKS and CDR2 is YYEKEE (reference sequence). V was pared by 2 bases and J by 2 bases, with 6 bases of the junction left unmatched. Via MiXCR, TCRdb re-called the RACE reads, giving one row per CDR3 protein. The data contain 38,000 or so distinct CDR3 sequences, 9% to 9.5% of them singletons. This clonotype was recorded a few times. Noted time point: patch test 3, about 24 weeks after DPC sensitization. Indicated treatment: therapeutic diphenylcyclopropenone sensitization with weekly scalp DPC. From whole blood left unfractionated, total RNA was extracted. Alopecia patients deemed DPC-suitable, aged 18 to 70, excluding pregnancy.

This TCR was recovered from a man aged 45-65 years with alopecia areata. Some clones in this sample may be carry-over from other donors' samples. This specimen consisted of whole blood, obtained in connection with sensitization to the hapten diphenylcyclopropenone (DPC). V and J are TRBV5-5 and TRBJ2-7; 8 bases map to TRBD1. Written as DNA, the CDR3 is TGTGCCAGCAGCTTCCGGGACAGGCGAACCTACGAGCAGTACTTC. This gives the protein CASSFRDRRTYEQYF.